Sequencing of this T cell receptor beta chain was carried out in a study of cytomegalovirus exposure and HLA in healthy donors. With 60 Vbeta and 13 Jbeta primers, the PCR was carried out. The method was immunoSEQ multiplex PCR; TCRdb's version includes in-frame clones alone and lacks a portion of them. The sample includes some 180,000 clones, around four fifths of them seen just once. CDR3 length equals 15 residues. In germline, CDR1 is MNHNS, CDR2 SASEGT. The V end was cut by 4 bases, the J end by 1 base, with 8 bases between. Sample: PBMCs. V is TRBV6-1 and J is TRBJ2-6; D unresolved. This clonotype originated in a woman younger than 45 in good health and CMV-seronegative. The CDR3 sequence: CASSALTSGANVLTF. The CDR3 DNA sequence: TGTGCCAGCAGTGCGTTAACTTCTGGGGCCAACGTCCTGACTTTC.